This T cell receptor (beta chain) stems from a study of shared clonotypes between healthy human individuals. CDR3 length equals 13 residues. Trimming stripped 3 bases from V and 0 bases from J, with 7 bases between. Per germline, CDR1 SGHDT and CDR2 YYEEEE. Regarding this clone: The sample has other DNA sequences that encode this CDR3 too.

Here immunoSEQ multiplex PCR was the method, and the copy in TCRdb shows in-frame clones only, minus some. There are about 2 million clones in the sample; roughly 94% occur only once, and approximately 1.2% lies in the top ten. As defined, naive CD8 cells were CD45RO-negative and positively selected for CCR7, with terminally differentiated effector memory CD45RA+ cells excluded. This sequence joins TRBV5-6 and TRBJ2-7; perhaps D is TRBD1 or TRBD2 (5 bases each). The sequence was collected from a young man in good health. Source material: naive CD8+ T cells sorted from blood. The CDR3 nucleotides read TGTGCCAGCAGCTGGGACCGCTCCTACGAGCAGTACTTC. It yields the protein CASSWDRSYEQYF.